The clone carrying this T cell receptor (beta chain) was detected a few times. The data derive from a study of spatial heterogeneity in lung cancer. The sample's time point: sample taken at primary tumor resection. Whole RNA, isolated from tumor, nontumor lung or frozen PBMC, was sequenced without prior sorting. TCRdb re-called the 5' RACE reads with MiXCR, one entry per CDR3 protein. Of tens of thousands of distinct CDR3 sequences detected, roughly 7% appear once; the ten largest clones hold 2.9%. CDR3 length equals 15 residues. Per germline, CDR1 LNHDA and CDR2 SQIVND (reference sequence). V was clipped by 9 bases and J by 0 bases, with 15 bases between them.

This sequence was found in a female donor with early-stage non-small cell lung cancer. The V call is TRBV19, the J call TRBJ1-3; D is possibly TRBD1 (5 bases). Sequencing was performed on PBMCs, taken at surgery. CDR3 DNA sequence: TGTGCCAGCCGACAGTTGGGAAACTCTGGAAACACCATATATTTT. It codes for CASRQLGNSGNTIYF.